This T cell receptor beta chain came from a study of blood T cells in healthy people across ages. Study-level points and caveats: Naive CD4+ cell counts and diversity both ran higher in long-lived than in aged donors.

This clonotype was counted only a few times. The antigen remains undetermined. It was with a sample-barcoded 5' primer and a J-beta primer mix that a second PCR of roughly 7 to 12 cycles was run. From the 5' RACE reads, TCRdb called clonotypes with MiXCR, one entry per CDR3 protein. The sample carries over a million distinct CDR3 sequences, more than 35% recorded once. The CDR3 is 15 residues long. In germline, CDR1 is MNHEY, CDR2 SVGEGT. With 2 bases removed from V and 2 bases from J, the gap between germline ends came to 10 bases. Input material: blood. This TCR was recovered from a woman in her fifties or sixties in good health. The V and J genes are TRBV6-2 or TRBV6-3 and TRBJ2-1; no firm D call. CDR3 sequence (DNA): TGTGCCAGCAGTTACGCTCCTCCAACCTACAATGAGCAGTTCTTC. This translates into CASSYAPPTYNEQFF.